The 6 T cell receptor beta chains presented below share a single source sample, sequenced in a study of T cell changes during pregnancy in multiple sclerosis. The data were produced by immunoSEQ multiplex PCR, yet TCRdb's version contains in-frame clones alone and is incomplete. Here the sample spans 60,000 or so clones, 85% to 90% being singletons. Material: peripheral blood, obtained in the first trimester of pregnancy. Receptor source: a female donor in good health, enrolled as a control in a pregnancy study.

The genes are TRBV5-6 and TRBJ1-4; D unclear. This CDR3 has 16 residues. V shed 0 bases and J shed 7 bases, with 16 bases lying between them. The germline V gene encodes CDR1 SGHDT and CDR2 YYEEEE. In DNA, the CDR3 is TGTGCCAGCAGCTTGGGAGCGGGAGGGTTCGGTGAAAAACTGTTTTTT. This translates into CASSLGAGGFGEKLFF.

This chain links TRBV4-3 with TRBJ1-4, with D unclear. V was pared by 0 bases and J by 3 bases, with 8 bases between. Germline loops: CDR1 LGHNA, CDR2 YSLEER. The CDR3 has 15 residues. The CDR3, as DNA: TGCGCCAGCAGCCAAGAGAGCGATTCTAATGAAAAACTGTTTTTT. Its translation is CASSQESDSNEKLFF.

The chain carries TRBV20-1 and TRBJ2-1; D unclear. Germline V gene sequence: CDR1 DFQATT, CDR2 SNEGSKA (reference sequence). The CDR3 extends over 10 amino acids. Trimming took off 0 bases at V and 9 bases at J, with 3 bases between the two ends. The CDR3 loop reads CSARDGEQFF. The CDR3 coding sequence is TGCAGTGCTAGAGACGGTGAGCAGTTCTTC.

The rearrangement uses TRBV5-4 and TRBJ2-7; D may be TRBD1 (5 bases). CDR1 is SGHNT and CDR2 is YYREEE in the germline V gene (reference sequence). V lost 4 bases and J lost 0, with 11 bases in between. The CDR3 totals 14 residues. The CDR3 region is CASSQRQSSYEQYF. CDR3 sequence (DNA): TGTGCCAGCAGCCAGAGACAGAGCTCCTACGAGCAGTACTTC.

This clone occurred a few times. The chain recombines TRBV2 with TRBJ1-2, with no clear D. The CDR3 is made up of 16 amino acids. V lost 0 bases to trimming and J lost 7 bases, with 18 bases between them. Germline CDR1 reads SNHLY; CDR2 reads FYNNEI. CDR3 DNA: TGTGCCAGCAGTGAAGCGCTTCGGGGAGGGAGCCCTGGCTACACCTTC. This translates into CASSEALRGGSPGYTF. The full variable domain, rest sourced from reference TRBV2 and TRBJ1-2, is EPEVTQTPSHQVTQMGQEVILRCVPISNHLYFYWYRQILGQKVEFLVSFYNNEISEKSEIFDDQFSVERPDGSNFTLKIRSTKLEDSAMYFCASSEALRGGSPGYTFGSGTRLTVV.

This chain joins TRBV2 and TRBJ1-6; no firm D call. Germline V gene data show CDR1 as SNHLY and CDR2 as FYNNEI. The CDR3 runs to 13 residues. Deletions cut 8 bases from V and 7 bases from J, with 12 bases between. The CDR3 is CASGPLKNSPLHF. CDR3 DNA sequence: TGTGCCAGCGGCCCGCTGAAGAATTCACCCCTCCACTTT.